These T cell receptor beta chains were read from a single sample in a study of blood T cell repertoires in COVID-19. Sequencing was performed with immunoSEQ multiplex PCR; in TCRdb, only in-frame clones are kept and a portion is missing. The data hold 150,000 to 200,000 clones, with approximately 82% observed a single time. The sequenced material came from PBMCs or T cells enriched from blood (not recorded which). The receptors here all came from a woman aged 60 to 75 with acute COVID-19. The CDR3 runs from the conserved cysteine through the conserved F or W. The order of the fields is clone size, D gene, V gene, CDR3 length, J gene, CDR3 DNA, CDR3 protein. The D gene is left open where the match is weak. The size field is filled for only some rows; it gives once, few, many or a size class.

clone_size: -; d_call: -; v_call: TRBV25-1; cdr3_length: 14; j_call: TRBJ1-2; cdr3_nt: TGTGCCAGCAGTGAATCGGCAGGGGTCTATGGCTACACCTTC; cdr3_aa: CASSESAGVYGYTF
clone_size: -; d_call: TRBD2; v_call: TRBV19; cdr3_length: 15; j_call: TRBJ2-1; cdr3_nt: TGTGCCAGTACCCGGCGGGGGGACTCCTACAATGAGCAGTTCTTC; cdr3_aa: CASTRRGDSYNEQFF
clone_size: -; d_call: TRBD2; v_call: TRBV7-4; cdr3_length: 17; j_call: TRBJ2-1; cdr3_nt: TGTGCCAGCAGCCGTACTAGCGGGAGGGCCCTCGGGAATGAGCAGTTCTTC; cdr3_aa: CASSRTSGRALGNEQFF
clone_size: once; d_call: -; v_call: TRBV20-1; cdr3_length: 14; j_call: TRBJ1-2; cdr3_nt: TGCAGTGCTAGTACAGGTCCGTCTGGCTATGGCTACACCTTC; cdr3_aa: CSASTGPSGYGYTF
clone_size: -; d_call: -; v_call: TRBV13; cdr3_length: 16; j_call: TRBJ1-2; cdr3_nt: TGTGCCAGCAGCTCCTCCCGACAGATACTTGGCTATGGCTACACCTTC; cdr3_aa: CASSSSRQILGYGYTF
clone_size: many; d_call: -; v_call: TRBV3-1/TRBV3-2; cdr3_length: 16; j_call: TRBJ2-6; cdr3_nt: TGTGCCAGCAGCCAAGAATTGCTGCTCGGTGCCAACGTCCTGACTTTC; cdr3_aa: CASSQELLLGANVLTF
clone_size: -; d_call: -; v_call: TRBV5-1; cdr3_length: 13; j_call: TRBJ1-2; cdr3_nt: TGCGCCAGCAGCTTCACAGGGATCGATGGCTACACCTTC; cdr3_aa: CASSFTGIDGYTF
clone_size: -; d_call: TRBD1; v_call: TRBV6-5; cdr3_length: 15; j_call: TRBJ1-2; cdr3_nt: TGTGCCAGCAGGCCAGGGGGCGGGGCTGTCTATGGCTACACCTTC; cdr3_aa: CASRPGGGAVYGYTF
clone_size: -; d_call: TRBD2; v_call: TRBV9; cdr3_length: 15; j_call: TRBJ2-4; cdr3_nt: TGTGCCAGCAGCGTACGCGGGGGGGCCGGAAACATTCAGTACTTC; cdr3_aa: CASSVRGGAGNIQYF
clone_size: few; d_call: TRBD2; v_call: TRBV28; cdr3_length: 17; j_call: TRBJ2-3; cdr3_nt: TGTGCCAGCAGTTTATGGGGTAGCGGGGGCCGCACAGATACGCAGTATTTT; cdr3_aa: CASSLWGSGGRTDTQYF
clone_size: -; d_call: -; v_call: TRBV27; cdr3_length: 14; j_call: TRBJ1-2; cdr3_nt: TGTGCCAGCAGTTTAGAGCCAACCATTAATGGCTACACCTTC; cdr3_aa: CASSLEPTINGYTF
clone_size: -; d_call: -; v_call: TRBV7-2; cdr3_length: 15; j_call: TRBJ2-2; cdr3_nt: TGTGCCAGCAGTCGGGGGGCGGTGTACACCGGGGAGCTGTTTTTT; cdr3_aa: CASSRGAVYTGELFF
clone_size: -; d_call: -; v_call: TRBV10-2; cdr3_length: 14; j_call: TRBJ1-6; cdr3_nt: TGCGCCAGCAGTGAGTCGTCAGGAGGAGATCCCCTCCACTTT; cdr3_aa: CASSESSGGDPLHF
clone_size: -; d_call: -; v_call: TRBV6-5; cdr3_length: 14; j_call: TRBJ1-2; cdr3_nt: TGTGCCAGCAACCCATCGGACAGCAACTATGGCTACACCTTC; cdr3_aa: CASNPSDSNYGYTF
clone_size: -; d_call: -; v_call: TRBV9; cdr3_length: 17; j_call: TRBJ2-3; cdr3_nt: TGTGCCAGCAGCGTAGCTCCCGCCAGGGGTAAGGGAGATACGCAGTATTTT; cdr3_aa: CASSVAPARGKGDTQYF
clone_size: -; d_call: TRBD2; v_call: TRBV6-5; cdr3_length: 14; j_call: TRBJ2-1; cdr3_nt: TGTGCCACCATTTTATCTAGCGGGAGAGATGAGCAGTTCTTC; cdr3_aa: CATILSSGRDEQFF
clone_size: -; d_call: -; v_call: TRBV6-5; cdr3_length: 15; j_call: TRBJ2-6; cdr3_nt: TGTGCCAGCAGTATAGGGGGAGCAGGGGCCAACGTCCTGACTTTC; cdr3_aa: CASSIGGAGANVLTF
clone_size: -; d_call: -; v_call: TRBV9; cdr3_length: 15; j_call: TRBJ1-6; cdr3_nt: TGTGCCAGCAGCGTAGGGAGCTCCTATAATTCACCCCTCCACTTT; cdr3_aa: CASSVGSSYNSPLHF
clone_size: -; d_call: TRBD1; v_call: TRBV7-9; cdr3_length: 14; j_call: TRBJ1-5; cdr3_nt: TGTGCCAGCAGCCCTGGACAGGGTGGCCAGCCCCAGCATTTT; cdr3_aa: CASSPGQGGQPQHF
clone_size: -; d_call: TRBD1; v_call: TRBV5-1; cdr3_length: 16; j_call: TRBJ2-2; cdr3_nt: TGCGCCAGCAGTTTGTTAGGACAGGGGAACACCGGGGAGCTGTTTTTT; cdr3_aa: CASSLLGQGNTGELFF
clone_size: once; d_call: -; v_call: TRBV10-3; cdr3_length: 11; j_call: TRBJ2-2; cdr3_nt: TGTGCCATCAGTGCGGGTAGTCAGCTGTTTTTT; cdr3_aa: CAISAGSQLFF
clone_size: -; d_call: -; v_call: TRBV19; cdr3_length: 13; j_call: TRBJ1-3; cdr3_nt: TGTGCCAGCGGACAGTTCTCTGGAAACACCATATATTTT; cdr3_aa: CASGQFSGNTIYF
clone_size: -; d_call: -; v_call: TRBV4-1; cdr3_length: 17; j_call: TRBJ1-4; cdr3_nt: TGCGCCAGCAGCCAAGTGGATTTAGGGAGCCTTAATGAAAAACTGTTTTTT; cdr3_aa: CASSQVDLGSLNEKLFF
clone_size: once; d_call: -; v_call: TRBV7-9; cdr3_length: 15; j_call: TRBJ1-3; cdr3_nt: TGTGCCAGCAGCCCCCTAACAGGCTCTGGAAACACCATATATTTT; cdr3_aa: CASSPLTGSGNTIYF
clone_size: -; d_call: TRBD1; v_call: TRBV19; cdr3_length: 16; j_call: TRBJ1-4; cdr3_nt: TGTGCCAGTAGTATAATCTTACAGGGGACTAATGAAAAACTGTTTTTT; cdr3_aa: CASSIILQGTNEKLFF
clone_size: -; d_call: -; v_call: TRBV7-9; cdr3_length: 13; j_call: TRBJ1-3; cdr3_nt: TGTGCCAGCAGCTGGCCCTCTGGAAACACCATATATTTT; cdr3_aa: CASSWPSGNTIYF
clone_size: -; d_call: TRBD1; v_call: TRBV24-1; cdr3_length: 13; j_call: TRBJ1-6; cdr3_nt: TGTGCCCCGGGGGACAGCAATAATTCACCCCTCCACTTT; cdr3_aa: CAPGDSNNSPLHF
clone_size: -; d_call: -; v_call: TRBV9; cdr3_length: 17; j_call: TRBJ1-4; cdr3_nt: TGTGCCAGCAGCGTAGCCCGGGATAAAACAACTAATGAAAAACTGTTTTTT; cdr3_aa: CASSVARDKTTNEKLFF
clone_size: -; d_call: TRBD1; v_call: TRBV6-2/TRBV6-3; cdr3_length: 16; j_call: TRBJ1-5; cdr3_nt: TGTGCCAGCAGTCGATGGACAGGGGAAAGCAATCAGCCCCAGCATTTT; cdr3_aa: CASSRWTGESNQPQHF
clone_size: -; d_call: TRBD1; v_call: TRBV5-1; cdr3_length: 14; j_call: TRBJ1-3; cdr3_nt: TGCGCCAGCAGCATAGGGACAGAAGGAAACACCATATATTTT; cdr3_aa: CASSIGTEGNTIYF
clone_size: -; d_call: -; v_call: TRBV5-6; cdr3_length: 13; j_call: TRBJ1-4; cdr3_nt: TGTGCCAGCAGCCAGGGTGGAGAGGAAAAACTGTTTTTT; cdr3_aa: CASSQGGEEKLFF
clone_size: -; d_call: -; v_call: TRBV4-2; cdr3_length: 15; j_call: TRBJ1-4; cdr3_nt: TGTGCCAGCAGCCAAGATCCGGACACGGGGGGAAAACTGTTTTTT; cdr3_aa: CASSQDPDTGGKLFF
clone_size: -; d_call: -; v_call: TRBV2; cdr3_length: 13; j_call: TRBJ1-2; cdr3_nt: TGTGCCAGCAGTGAAGTGGGGCTCTATGGCTACACCTTC; cdr3_aa: CASSEVGLYGYTF
clone_size: -; d_call: -; v_call: TRBV5-1; cdr3_length: 15; j_call: TRBJ2-2; cdr3_nt: TGCGCCAGCAGCGGGGGGACAGTTGGCACCGGGGAGCTGTTTTTT; cdr3_aa: CASSGGTVGTGELFF
clone_size: -; d_call: TRBD2; v_call: TRBV19; cdr3_length: 13; j_call: TRBJ2-5; cdr3_nt: TGTGCCAGTAAACGGGGAGGGCAAGAGACCCAGTACTTC; cdr3_aa: CASKRGGQETQYF
clone_size: -; d_call: -; v_call: TRBV19; cdr3_length: 16; j_call: TRBJ2-6; cdr3_nt: TGTGCCAGTAGTAAGAACAGGGAAGCTGGGGCCAACGTCCTGACTTTC; cdr3_aa: CASSKNREAGANVLTF
clone_size: -; d_call: -; v_call: TRBV7-9; cdr3_length: 14; j_call: TRBJ1-2; cdr3_nt: TGTGCCAGCAGCCATGATTTTAGTAGGGAGGGCTACACCTTC; cdr3_aa: CASSHDFSREGYTF
clone_size: -; d_call: TRBD1; v_call: TRBV4-2; cdr3_length: 19; j_call: TRBJ1-2; cdr3_nt: TGTGCCAGCAGCCAAGATAGATTTCGGGCAGGGGGCGCCGGATATGGCTACACCTTC; cdr3_aa: CASSQDRFRAGGAGYGYTF
clone_size: -; d_call: TRBD2; v_call: TRBV27; cdr3_length: 16; j_call: TRBJ2-1; cdr3_nt: TGTGCCAGCAGAGGATCTAGCGGGAGCTCCTACAATGAGCAGTTCTTC; cdr3_aa: CASRGSSGSSYNEQFF
clone_size: -; d_call: TRBD2; v_call: TRBV5-6; cdr3_length: 15; j_call: TRBJ2-1; cdr3_nt: TGTGCCAGCAGCCCTCTAGCGGGTCTTTACAATGAGCAGTTCTTC; cdr3_aa: CASSPLAGLYNEQFF
clone_size: -; d_call: -; v_call: TRBV3-1/TRBV3-2; cdr3_length: 15; j_call: TRBJ2-7; cdr3_nt: TGTGCCAGCAGCCAATTACGTTCAGGGGCCCACGAGCAGTACTTC; cdr3_aa: CASSQLRSGAHEQYF
clone_size: -; d_call: TRBD1; v_call: TRBV28; cdr3_length: 12; j_call: TRBJ1-1; cdr3_nt: TGTGCCAGCAGGACAGGGGGCACTGAAGCTTTCTTT; cdr3_aa: CASRTGGTEAFF
clone_size: -; d_call: -; v_call: TRBV28; cdr3_length: 11; j_call: TRBJ2-3; cdr3_nt: TGTGCCAGCAGTTCGGCAGATACGCAGTATTTT; cdr3_aa: CASSSADTQYF
clone_size: many; d_call: TRBD1; v_call: TRBV12-3/TRBV12-4; cdr3_length: 13; j_call: TRBJ1-2; cdr3_nt: TGTGCCAGCAGTATTACAGGGGATCGTGGCTACACCTTC; cdr3_aa: CASSITGDRGYTF
clone_size: -; d_call: -; v_call: TRBV19; cdr3_length: 17; j_call: TRBJ2-2; cdr3_nt: TGTGCCAGTAGGACCCGGAGGGGCGGTGTAGGCACCGGGGAGCTGTTTTTT; cdr3_aa: CASRTRRGGVGTGELFF
clone_size: few; d_call: TRBD1; v_call: TRBV7-2; cdr3_length: 12; j_call: TRBJ1-1; cdr3_nt: TGTGCCAGCAGCTCCGGACAGGGGAAAGCTTTCTTT; cdr3_aa: CASSSGQGKAFF
clone_size: -; d_call: -; v_call: TRBV6-5; cdr3_length: 15; j_call: TRBJ2-1; cdr3_nt: TGTGCCAGCAGCCAACCGAGCGGGTCGCACAATGAGCAGTTCTTC; cdr3_aa: CASSQPSGSHNEQFF
clone_size: -; d_call: -; v_call: TRBV5-8; cdr3_length: 14; j_call: TRBJ1-2; cdr3_nt: TGTGCCAGCAGCTTTGGGAGGGACTTCTATGGCTACACCTTC; cdr3_aa: CASSFGRDFYGYTF
clone_size: -; d_call: -; v_call: TRBV10-3; cdr3_length: 14; j_call: TRBJ2-3; cdr3_nt: TGTGCCATCAGTCCGACTAGGAGCACAGATACGCAGTATTTT; cdr3_aa: CAISPTRSTDTQYF
clone_size: once; d_call: TRBD2; v_call: TRBV6-5; cdr3_length: 13; j_call: TRBJ2-1; cdr3_nt: TGTGCCAGCAGAAGCGGGGTCTACAATGAGCAGTTCTTC; cdr3_aa: CASRSGVYNEQFF
clone_size: -; d_call: TRBD1; v_call: TRBV4-2; cdr3_length: 14; j_call: TRBJ1-2; cdr3_nt: TGTGCCAGCAGCTTACAGGGGGTAATTAGTGGCTACACCTTC; cdr3_aa: CASSLQGVISGYTF
clone_size: -; d_call: TRBD2; v_call: TRBV25-1; cdr3_length: 15; j_call: TRBJ2-3; cdr3_nt: TGTGCCAGCAGTGAATCGGGGGGGGCAACAGATACGCAGTATTTT; cdr3_aa: CASSESGGATDTQYF
clone_size: -; d_call: TRBD2; v_call: TRBV5-1; cdr3_length: 13; j_call: TRBJ2-3; cdr3_nt: TGCGCCACGGGACTAGCGGGAGCAGATACGCAGTATTTT; cdr3_aa: CATGLAGADTQYF
clone_size: -; d_call: TRBD2; v_call: TRBV12-5; cdr3_length: 13; j_call: TRBJ2-7; cdr3_nt: TGTGCTAGTTCACTAGCGGGCGAGTACGAGCAGTACTTC; cdr3_aa: CASSLAGEYEQYF